This T cell receptor beta chain was recorded in a study of blood T cell repertoires in COVID-19. Method: immunoSEQ multiplex PCR; TCRdb's copy keeps in-frame clones and lacks some. The data hold 200,000 to 300,000 clones, with 80% to 90% observed a single time. The sequencing input was PBMCs or T cells enriched from blood (not recorded which). This TCR was sampled from a man aged 45-60 years who had been exposed to COVID-19.

CDR3 region: CASSHPGQGLNTEAFF. DNA for the CDR3: TGTGCCAGCTCACACCCGGGACAGGGTTTGAACACTGAAGCTTTCTTT. The chain links TRBV18 to TRBJ1-1, with 9 bases matching TRBD1. The CDR3 is 16 amino acids. Per germline, CDR1 KGHSH and CDR2 LQKENI. V dropped 4 bases and J dropped 0; count of bases not matched to a gene: 6.